This TCR beta chain was retrieved from a study of graft-versus-host responses after intestinal transplantation. The overall study: Induction using anti-thymocyte globulin, followed by tacrolimus and steroids for 2 to 4 years, was given to all recipients.

The CDR3 spans 16 residues. The V segment lost 5 bases and the J segment 4 bases; nucleotides outside the gene matches: 11. The germline V gene has CDR1 SGHAT and CDR2 FQNNGV. For this clone: Its antigen is unidentified.

TCRdb's copy holds only in-frame clones and misses some; the assay was immunoSEQ multiplex PCR. The sample carries around 130,000 clones, around 90% recorded once. Sequenced material: unstimulated CD4+ T cells sorted from spleen or lymph node cells, taken before intestinal transplant. The chain is built from TRBV11-2 and TRBJ1-5; 7 bases agree with TRBD1. This receptor was obtained from a human donor who received an intestinal transplant. Written as DNA, the CDR3 is TGTGCCAGCAGCCCCCGACAGGGAACGTCGAATCAGCCCCAGCATTTT. The encoded protein is CASSPRQGTSNQPQHF.